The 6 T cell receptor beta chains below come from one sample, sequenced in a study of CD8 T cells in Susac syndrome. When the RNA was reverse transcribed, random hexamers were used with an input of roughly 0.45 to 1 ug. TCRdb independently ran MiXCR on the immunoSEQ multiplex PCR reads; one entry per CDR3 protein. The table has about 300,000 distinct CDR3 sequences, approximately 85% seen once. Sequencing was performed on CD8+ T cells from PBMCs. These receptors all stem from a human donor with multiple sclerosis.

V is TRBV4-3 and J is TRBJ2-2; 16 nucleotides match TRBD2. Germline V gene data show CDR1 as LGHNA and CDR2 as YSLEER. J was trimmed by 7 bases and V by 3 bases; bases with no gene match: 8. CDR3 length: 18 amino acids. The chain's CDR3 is CASSQEGLAGGPLGELFF. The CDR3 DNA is TGCGCCAGCAGCCAGGAGGGACTAGCGGGAGGGCCTCTCGGGGAGCTGTTTTTT.

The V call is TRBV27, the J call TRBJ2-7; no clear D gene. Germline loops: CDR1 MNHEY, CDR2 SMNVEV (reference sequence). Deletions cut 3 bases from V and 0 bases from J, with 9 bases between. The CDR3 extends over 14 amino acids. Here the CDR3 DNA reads TGTGCCAGCAGTTTCTCCTTGAGCTCCTACGAGCAGTACTTC. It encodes CASSFSLSSYEQYF.

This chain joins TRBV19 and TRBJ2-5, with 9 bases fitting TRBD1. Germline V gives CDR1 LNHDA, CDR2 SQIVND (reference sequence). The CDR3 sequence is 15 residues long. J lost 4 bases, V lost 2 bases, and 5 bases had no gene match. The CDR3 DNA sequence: TGTGCCAGTAGTATAACAGGGGGCTTGGCAGAGACCCAGTACTTC. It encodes CASSITGGLAETQYF.

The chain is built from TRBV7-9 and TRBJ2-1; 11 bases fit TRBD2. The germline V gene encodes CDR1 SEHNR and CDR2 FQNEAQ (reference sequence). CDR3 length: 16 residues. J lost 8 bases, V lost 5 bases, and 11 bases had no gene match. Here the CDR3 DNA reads TGTGCCAGCAGCCCTGCAACTAGCGGGAGAAACTATGAGCAGTTCTTC. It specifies CASSPATSGRNYEQFF.

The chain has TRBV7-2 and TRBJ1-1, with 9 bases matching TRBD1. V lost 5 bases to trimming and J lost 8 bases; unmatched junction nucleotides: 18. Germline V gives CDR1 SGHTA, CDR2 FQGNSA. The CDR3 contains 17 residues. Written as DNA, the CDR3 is TGTGCCAGCAGCCAACCCGGGCGGGGACAGGGCGTACCGGAAGCTTTCTTT. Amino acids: CASSQPGRGQGVPEAFF.

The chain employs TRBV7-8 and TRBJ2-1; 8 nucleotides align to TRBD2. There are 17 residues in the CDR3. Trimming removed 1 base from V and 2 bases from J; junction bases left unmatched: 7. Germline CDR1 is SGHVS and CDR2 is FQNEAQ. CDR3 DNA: TGTGCCAGCAGCTTAGATCTCGGGAGGGTCCCCTACAATGAGCAGTTCTTC. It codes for CASSLDLGRVPYNEQFF.